This record looks at one T cell receptor (beta chain) sequence and its context. Which antigen it targets is not known. Per-nucleotide qualities are absent, and no much larger clonotype sits a single base away. The sample originates from a study of T cell responses to AZD1222 COVID-19 vaccine listed by TCRdb under 2021. At the level of the whole study: AZD1222 recipients given second doses at about 4 weeks or at about 12 weeks were pooled, since spike-specific TCR depth and breadth were not found to differ between the two schedules. Enrollment into the trials was organized by age into subgroups of 18-55, 56-69 and 70-plus years, and those subgroups contained about 160, 30 and 59 TCR-sequenced participants, respectively. A total of just over 230 trial participants underwent TCR sequencing, of whom roughly 210 had received two doses of AZD1222 and around 25 had received two doses of the MenACWY control vaccine. Results the study describes overall, beyond this receptor: The 56-69-year group was small, and its depth increase did not reach significance, likely because of low power. Reportedly, close to half of the unique spike-specific TCRs recognized epitopes lying outside the regions that are mutated in the B.1.351 and B.1.1.7 variants. Only a handful of AZD1222 recipients were SARS-CoV-2 seropositive at baseline, limiting conclusions about previously exposed vaccinees. Vaccine-associated CD4 TCRs spanned the whole spike protein, with dominant responses in regions 160-218 and 743-854. Because no samples from the day 14 peak response were available, repertoires could be characterized only after the peak T cell response. Spike-specific TCR breadth and depth rose significantly after two AZD1222 doses compared with day 0 and with MenACWY recipients. Participants were mostly white British and included more females than males, and it was suggested by the authors that clonal diversity may have been underestimated.

The CDR3 regions of human TCRbeta chains were subjected to immunosequencing. Per the source publication's procedure: TCRs in the repertoires were matched against a reference library of SARS-CoV-2-specific TCRs that had been generated with the MIRA antigen-specificity platform. Breadth meant the fraction of unique TCRs that were SARS-CoV-2-associated, whereas depth meant the fraction of total T cells that were SARS-CoV-2-associated. Using the MIRA data, every spike-specific TCR was mapped to the spike region that the TCR reacted to and assigned to either a CD4 or a CD8 class. Log10-transformed breadth and depth values were compared by one-way ANOVA with Sidak's multiple comparisons tests. TCRdb took over this immuneACCESS table, retaining in-frame rearrangements with V and J assigned. Such tables are incomplete; in checked studies, under half of the missing clones stem from an unresolved V gene, and the remainder is unexplained. The D gene and trimming were derived from the DNA, and the V and J assignments and clone size from that table. This sample gives 130,000 or so clones in total; 93% of them show up just once. The ten largest clones represent approximately 3.1% of the sample.

Explained via the paper, the time point label denotes: baseline before first vaccination. The vaccinee samples were drawn from two UK trials, COV001 and COV002, one of which was a single-blind randomized controlled phase 2/3 trial testing AZD1222 (ChAdOx1 nCoV-19) in healthy adults. Trial participant PBMC samples were collected at day 0 and day 28 after the second dose for TCRbeta chain sequencing. CDR1 SEHNR and CDR2 FQNEAQ were looked up in the germline V gene (reference sequence). The CDR3, from cysteine to phenylalanine, totals 12 residues. The CDR3 DNA has 36 bases and is translated from base 1. Between the V and J ends, shortened by 8 bases and 1 base respectively, the junction contains 8 bases.

The source of this sequence is an adult in good health. Here the sequenced sample was peripheral blood, taken on day 0 of AZD1222 vaccination. The chain is assembled from TRBV7-9 and TRBJ1-2; TRBD1 might be the D gene, on 5 matching bases. The nucleotide sequence is TGTGCCAGCTGGGGCAGTAACTATGGCTACACCTTC. This codes for CASWGSNYGYTF.